The clone carrying this T cell receptor beta chain occurred a few times. Its antigen remains unknown. PCR primers comprised 60 Vbeta and 13 Jbeta primers. TCRdb's table, derived via immunoSEQ multiplex PCR, lists solely in-frame clones and lacks some. The sample has some 170,000 clones, approximately 79% seen once. This sample is drawn from a study of cytomegalovirus exposure and HLA in healthy donors. V lost 4 bases and J lost 2; bases outside the gene matches: 5. CDR3 length: 16 residues. Germline CDR1 is KGHSH and CDR2 is LQKENI. General study points: Cytomegalovirus association was listed for approximately 160 TCR beta chains.

This receptor was identified in a middle-aged man in good health and CMV-seropositive. The chain carries TRBV18 and TRBJ2-2, with 9 nucleotides matching TRBD2. Sequencing used PBMCs. This chain's CDR3 is CASSRMTSGNTGELFF. CDR3 nucleotide sequence: TGTGCCAGCTCACGGATGACTAGCGGCAACACCGGGGAGCTGTTTTTT.